Each of the 16 T cell receptor beta chains below was sequenced from the same sample in a study of massively parallel sequencing of T cell beta chains. Using its own MiXCR run on the 5' RACE reads, TCRdb lists one record per CDR3 protein. The table shows 4,000 to 4,500 distinct CDR3 sequences, with roughly 37% occurring only once. The sample taken for sequencing was commercial RNA from peripheral blood pooled from many donors. Receptors originate from a pool of human donors in good health; the sample was commercial RNA pooled from many donors.

J is TRBJ2-5 and V is TRBV2; TRBD2 matches 7 bases. Germline trimming cut 3 bases from V and 2 bases from J; bases unmatched to any gene: 6. CDR1 is SNHLY, CDR2 FYNNEI, per germline. The CDR3 totals 15 residues. CDR3 DNA: TGTGCCAGCAGTGATCCCAGACTAGCACAAGAGACCCAGTACTTC. Amino acid sequence: CASSDPRLAQETQYF.

This chain connects TRBV6-2 or TRBV6-3 to TRBJ1-2; 7 bases are shared with TRBD1. The CDR3 extends over 13 amino acids. CDR1 and CDR2 (germline): MNHEY, SVGEGT. J was trimmed by 5 bases and V by 5 bases; bases with no gene match: 5. The CDR3 region is CASSRDSRYGYTF. The CDR3 DNA reads TGTGCCAGCAGTCGGGACAGCAGATATGGCTACACCTTC.

This clonotype was recorded only once. The V call is TRBV12-3 or TRBV12-4, the J call TRBJ2-5; D perhaps matches TRBD2 (5 bases). V was trimmed by 3 bases and J by 5 bases, leaving 7 bases between them. This CDR3 is built from 12 residues. CDR3 bases: TGTGCCAGCAGTTTGAGGGTTGAGACCCAGTACTTC. The encoded protein is CASSLRVETQYF.

In this sample, this clonotype is large. The chain carries TRBV29-1 and TRBJ1-2; D might be TRBD1 (6 bases). V was pared by 3 bases and J by 5 bases, with 7 bases between. CDR1 is SQVTM and CDR2 is ANQGSEA in the germline V gene. The CDR3 sequence is 11 residues long. CDR3 DNA sequence: TGCAGCGTTGAGAGGGGGTATGGCTACACCTTC. Its translation: CSVERGYGYTF.

This clonotype has just one count. The J gene is TRBJ1-2, the V gene TRBV4-1; the D gene is possibly TRBD1 (6 bases). The CDR3 is made up of 15 amino acids. Germline assignment: CDR1 MGHRA and CDR2 YSYEKL. The ends were cut back, 0 bases at V and 8 bases at J, with 16 bases in the middle. The CDR3, as DNA: TGCGCCAGCAGCCAAGACCTTCTAGGGGGATTCGGCTACACCTTC. This encodes CASSQDLLGGFGYTF.

The sample holds a few counts of this clonotype. This chain joins TRBV20-1 and TRBJ2-5; D is perhaps TRBD2 (5 bases). The CDR3 covers 14 residues. CDR1 DFQATT and CDR2 SNEGSKA come from the germline V gene (reference sequence). Trimming took 2 bases from V and 5 from J, leaving 15 bases between them. The CDR3 DNA reads TGCAGTGCTAGAATTTTGGGGAGCTGGGAGACCCAGTACTTC. Encoded protein: CSARILGSWETQYF.

This chain connects TRBV5-1 to TRBJ2-2, with D perhaps TRBD1 (5 bases). CDR1 SGHRS and CDR2 YFSETQ come from the germline V gene. V was pared by 5 bases and J by 0 bases, with 11 bases between. CDR3 length equals 15 residues. The DNA of the CDR3 is TGCGCCAGCAGGAAGACAGCCTCGAACACCGGGGAGCTGTTTTTT. Translating it yields CASRKTASNTGELFF.

The chain combines TRBV28 with TRBJ2-7, with D tentatively TRBD1 (6 bases). Looked up from germline, CDR1 is MDHEN and CDR2 is SYDVKM. Between the trimmed V and J ends, which lost 6 bases and 3 bases, there was a span of 9 bases. The CDR3 spans 12 residues. The CDR3 loop reads CASSPRGYEQYF. The CDR3 nucleotides read TGTGCCAGCAGCCCCAGGGGCTACGAGCAGTACTTC.

V is TRBV25-1 and J is TRBJ1-1, with D perhaps TRBD1 (6 bases). V was trimmed by 8 bases and J by 0 bases, leaving 10 bases between them. This CDR3 has 13 residues. The germline V gene encodes CDR1 MGHDK and CDR2 SYGVNS. CDR3 sequence: CASRDNLNTEAFF. In DNA, the CDR3 is TGTGCCAGCCGGGACAATCTGAACACTGAAGCTTTCTTT.

The chain is built from TRBV12-3 or TRBV12-4 and TRBJ2-5; weak D call: TRBD2 (5 bases). This CDR3 has 14 residues. Trimming pared 3 bases from V and 4 bases from J, leaving 12 bases between. CDR3 region: CASSLLEGRETQYF. The CDR3 coding sequence is TGTGCCAGCAGTTTGTTGGAAGGGAGAGAGACCCAGTACTTC.

Comments on this clonotype: This likely comes from a read error, as the CDR3 has no conserved phenylalanine or tryptophan at its end. The chain uses TRBV29-1 and TRBJ1-3, with D hard to call. Deletions cut 3 bases from V and 0 bases from J, with 9 bases between. The CDR3 loop spans 14 amino acids. From germline, CDR1 is SQVTM and CDR2 ANQGSEA. CDR3 in amino acids: CSVDRSGSGNTIYV. In DNA, the CDR3 is TGCAGCGTTGATAGGAGTGGCTCTGGAAACACCATATATGTT.

The genes are TRBV20-1 and TRBJ2-7; 7 bases fit TRBD2. The CDR3 consists of 13 residues. V dropped 4 bases and J dropped 4; count of bases not matched to a gene: 7. Germline V gene lookup returns CDR1 DFQATT and CDR2 SNEGSKA (reference sequence). The CDR3 protein is CSAKGGSEYEQYF. CDR3 bases: TGCAGTGCTAAGGGCGGGAGCGAATACGAGCAGTACTTC.

This clonotype was seen a single time. The final CDR3 position lacks the conserved phenylalanine or tryptophan, pointing to a likely read error. It is unclear where the CDR3 begins or ends on the DNA, so no DNA is shown, and the CDR3 is as TCRdb lists it. CDR3 sequence: CASSLGTDQPEHC. V gene TRBV12-3 or TRBV12-4 combines with J gene TRBJ1-5. Counting both end residues, the CDR3 totals 13 amino acids.

The rearrangement links TRBV5-1 to TRBJ2-7, with D unresolved. Trimming removed 1 base from V and 2 bases from J, with 10 bases in between. The CDR3 sequence is 14 residues long. Germline V lookup: CDR1 SGHRS, CDR2 YFSETQ. The CDR3 reads CASSLKGLTYEQYF. For the CDR3, the DNA is TGCGCCAGCAGCTTGAAGGGATTGACCTACGAGCAGTACTTC.

This clonotype was seen a few times. The chain recombines TRBV20-1 with TRBJ2-7, with D maybe TRBD2 (6 bases). CDR1 and CDR2 from the germline V gene are DFQATT and SNEGSKA (reference sequence). The CDR3 is made up of 12 amino acids. V dropped 5 bases and J dropped 2 bases, with 10 bases sitting between them. In nucleotides, the CDR3 is TGCAGTGCTCCGGCGGGAACCTACGAGCAGTACTTC. Translating it yields CSAPAGTYEQYF.

The chain uses TRBV20-1 and TRBJ2-5, with 8 bases matching TRBD2. CDR1 is DFQATT and CDR2 is SNEGSKA in the germline V gene (reference sequence). Unmatched junction bases numbered 7, after V lost 6 bases and J lost 4 bases. The CDR3 has 13 residues. DNA of the CDR3: TGCAGTGCAACGAGGACTAGCAGAGAGACCCAGTACTTC. This encodes CSATRTSRETQYF.